This TCR beta chain appears in the sequencing data of a study of T cells in Graves' hyperthyroidism and ophthalmopathy. Authors of the study amplified TCR beta CDR3 regions from RNA transcripts. HTBI primers were the set used in a first-round RT-PCR of the TCR CDR3. TCRdb itself ran the multiplex PCR reads through MiXCR, one entry per CDR3 protein. The table shows approximately 600,000 distinct CDR3 sequences, with 11% to 15% occurring only once. This clonotype was recorded many times. This CDR3 contains 14 residues. Germline V lookup: CDR1 SGDLS, CDR2 YYNGEE. V shed 4 bases, J shed 3 bases, and the junction held 7 bases outside the gene matches.

This receptor was identified in a woman aged 30 to 39 with Graves' hyperthyroidism that later progressed to Graves' ophthalmopathy. The sample was blood. The genes are TRBV9 and TRBJ2-7, with 7 bases lining up with TRBD1. The DNA of the CDR3 is TGTGCCAGCAGCTACGGGACAGCAAACTACGAGCAGTACTTC. Protein: CASSYGTANYEQYF.